This T cell receptor (beta chain) was observed in a study of technical replicates of blood from a handful of donors. The assay was immunoSEQ multiplex PCR, and TCRdb's table has in-frame clones only and misses some. There are under 95,000 clones in the sample; 95% occur only once, and about 0.25% lies in the top ten. Germline CDR1 reads MGHDK; CDR2 reads SYGVNS. This CDR3 has 16 amino acids. Trimming removed 6 bases from V and 6 bases from J; junction bases left unmatched: 15. The sequence derives from a human donor in good health. Sequenced: T cells isolated from PBMCs. This rearrangement joins TRBV25-1 to TRBJ2-3, with 7 bases lining up with TRBD1. The CDR3 loop is CASSDVDRIPWDTQYF. DNA of the CDR3: TGTGCCAGCAGCGATGTGGACAGGATTCCCTGGGATACGCAGTATTTT.